A few counts support the clone carrying this T cell receptor (beta chain). Its target is not known. Unique molecular identifiers were added to individual cDNA molecules. TCRdb itself ran the 5' RACE reads through MiXCR, one entry per CDR3 protein. The sample carries about 67,000 distinct CDR3 sequences, about 9% recorded once. J lost 4 bases, V lost 7 bases, and 5 bases had no gene match. CDR3 size: 13 residues. In germline, CDR1 is SQVTM, CDR2 ANQGSEA. The sample belongs to a study of early T cells in non-severe SARS-CoV-2 infection. Study overall: It was bulk RNA from unsorted whole blood that was sequenced, and the chains were unpaired.

General study findings and limits: Clonotype matching in VDJdb favored anti-spike CD8 responses and did not capture private and CD4 specificities.

This receptor was taken from an adult who was a healthcare worker with PCR-confirmed SARS-CoV-2 infection or an uninfected control (not recorded which). Sequencing was performed on whole blood, taken at baseline. The chain combines TRBV29-1 with TRBJ2-5; 11 bases map to TRBD1. DNA of the CDR3: TGCAGCGGACGGGGACAGGGGGGAGAGACCCAGTACTTC. Its protein product is CSGRGQGGETQYF. The full variable domain, rest sourced from reference TRBV29-1 and TRBJ2-5, is SAVISQKPSRDICQRGTSLTIQCQVDSQVTMMFWYRQQPGQSLTLIATANQGSEATYESGFVIDKFPISRPNLTFSTLTVSNMSPEDSSIYLCSGRGQGGETQYFGPGTRLLVL.